The T cell receptor (beta chain) under discussion was sequenced for a study of a mutant IDH1 vaccine in newly diagnosed glioma. For the study at large: Patients came in for eight vaccinations, in weeks 1, 3, 5, 7, 11, 15, 19 and 23. Findings and caveats of the study: A vaccine-induced immune response developed in about 93% of the patients.

Method: immunoSEQ multiplex PCR; TCRdb's copy keeps in-frame clones and lacks some. Seen here are 20,000 to 25,000 clones, about three quarters observed once, and the top ten hold approximately 9.9%. Worth noting for this clone: Its antigen remains unknown.

Time point here: week 11, during vaccination. Every single dose of the vaccine, 300 ug of mutant IDH1 20-mer peptide, came with topical imiquimod. CDR3 size: 14 residues. Germline CDR1 MNHNS, CDR2 SASEGT. Trimming removed 3 bases from V and 4 bases from J; junction bases left unmatched: 6. This clonotype originated in a man between 18 and 35 years old with glioma. Some clones in this sample may be carry-over from other donors' samples. The chain employs TRBV6-1 and TRBJ2-7, with 7 bases matching TRBD1. Source: peripheral blood mononuclear cells (PBMCs), taken from a glioma patient whose treatment included an IDH1 peptide vaccine. CDR3 protein: CASSEGQLRYEQYF. For the CDR3, the DNA is TGTGCCAGCAGTGAGGGACAGCTACGTTACGAGCAGTACTTC.